This record looks at one T cell receptor (beta chain) sequence and its context. A much bigger clone sits one base away, suggesting this may be a read error. PCR was performed a second time for roughly 7 to 12 cycles using a sample-barcoded 5' primer and a J-beta primer mix. MiXCR was run by TCRdb on the 5' RACE reads, yielding one entry per CDR3 protein. The sample yields hundreds of thousands of distinct CDR3 sequences, approximately 30% seen once. V was pared by 0 bases and J by 4 bases, with 16 bases between. The germline CDR1 and CDR2 sequences are DFQATT and SNEGSKA (reference sequence). The CDR3 is 15 amino acids. The data were obtained in a study of blood T cells in healthy people across ages. Background on the study: Template switching retrieved approximately one barcoded beta molecule for each two T cells.

Material for sequencing was blood. V gene TRBV20-1 combines with J gene TRBJ2-7; no reliable D call. The clonotype was recovered from a woman of 80 years or more in good health. CDR3 nucleotide sequence: TGCAGTGCTAGAGATGGGATCCCTGGCTCTTACGAGCAGTACTTC. Its protein product is CSARDGIPGSYEQYF.